The 19 T cell receptor beta chains in this list originate from one sample, sequenced in a study of blood T cells in healthy people across ages. The use of a sample-barcoded 5' primer and a J-beta primer mix characterized a second PCR of about 7 to 12 cycles. MiXCR, applied by TCRdb to the 5' RACE reads, yields one record per CDR3 protein. The sample lists more than 1 million distinct CDR3 sequences; 45% were seen once. The sequenced sample consisted of blood. The receptors stem from a woman aged 60-75 years in good health.

The table lists this clonotype with a few counts. The CDR3 protein is CSANQGAEEQYF. CDR3 DNA: TGCAGTGCTAACCAGGGGGCGGAGGAGCAGTACTTC. This chain uses TRBV20-1 with TRBJ2-5, with 8 positions matching TRBD1. With V trimmed by 4 bases and J by 11 bases, 9 bases remained unmatched. The CDR3 contains 12 residues. The germline V gene has CDR1 DFQATT and CDR2 SNEGSKA (reference sequence).

This clonotype has a handful of counts. This rearrangement joins TRBV5-7 to TRBJ1-2; tentatively, D is TRBD1 (6 bases). TRBV5-7 is recorded as an ORF, its role being uncertain. This CDR3 contains 12 residues. Trimming shortened V by 4 bases and J by 9 bases, and 13 bases separated the two germline ends. The CDR3 coding sequence is TGTGCCAGCAGCGTAAACAGGGAAAGCTACACCTTC. This gives the protein CASSVNRESYTF.

The chain links TRBV20-1 to TRBJ2-3, with TRBD2 matching over 12 bases. CDR1 and CDR2 from the germline V gene are DFQATT and SNEGSKA (reference sequence). Trimming removed 3 bases from V and 3 bases from J; junction bases left unmatched: 10. The CDR3 spans 17 residues. CDR3 bases: TGCAGTGCTAGGGTGACTAGCGGGAGTGGTTTGACAGATACGCAGTATTTT. It translates to CSARVTSGSGLTDTQYF.

This clonotype was found many times. The V gene is TRBV4-2, the J gene TRBJ2-5; TRBD2 matches 7 bases. The CDR3 is 15 residues long. CDR1 is LGHNA and CDR2 is YNFKEQ in the germline V gene. Trimming took 3 bases from V and 5 from J; bases not matched to a gene: 9. The CDR3 loop is CASSHRDYGDETQYF. The CDR3 DNA follows: TGTGCCAGCAGCCACCGGGACTACGGTGATGAGACCCAGTACTTC.

This clonotype was observed a handful of times. V gene TRBV20-1 combines with J gene TRBJ2-5; D may be TRBD1 or TRBD2 (7 bases each). Germline V CDR1 and CDR2: DFQATT, SNEGSKA (reference sequence). This CDR3 region has 12 residues. CDR3 in amino acids: CSPRGGQETQYF. The CDR3 nucleotides read TGCAGCCCCAGGGGGGGGCAAGAGACCCAGTACTTC.

This clonotype was detected many times. The chain couples TRBV9 to TRBJ2-1; D is uncertain. CDR3 length equals 15 residues. Germline CDR1 is SGDLS and CDR2 is YYNGEE. V dropped 2 bases and J dropped 5 bases, with 14 bases sitting between them. CDR3 in DNA: TGTGCCAGCAGCGTCCTAGAGAGCCATCACAATGAGCAGTTCTTC. Encoded protein: CASSVLESHHNEQFF.

CDR3 sequence (DNA): TGCGCCAGCAGCCAACAGCCCCAGGGGGTCTCCTACAATGAGCAGTTCTTC. Protein sequence: CASSQQPQGVSYNEQFF. The gene calls are TRBV4-3 and TRBJ2-1; 7 positions match TRBD1. Germline CDR1 and CDR2: LGHNA and YSLEER. The CDR3 has 17 residues. Germline trimming cut 2 bases from V and 0 bases from J; bases unmatched to any gene: 7.

This sequence joins TRBV21-1 and TRBJ2-6; the DNA was not used to check the table's D call, TRBD1. TRBV21-1 is a documented pseudogene. This CDR3 has 17 amino acids. CDR3 in amino acids: CASSKLDRGLGANVLTF. The CDR3 nucleotides read TGTGCCAGCAGCAAATTGGACAGGGGGCTTGGGGCCAACGTCCTGACTTTC.

The table lists this clonotype with a count of one. The chain is built from TRBV6-1 and TRBJ2-5; D possibly corresponds to TRBD2 (7 bases). The V gene's germline CDR1 is MNHNS and CDR2 SASEGT. Trimming took off 3 bases at V and 11 bases at J, with 13 bases between the two ends. The CDR3 covers 12 residues. The CDR3, as DNA: TGTGCCAGCAGTGAGGGAGGGGGGGAGCAGTACTTC. Translating it yields CASSEGGGEQYF.

The chain is built from TRBV29-1 and TRBJ2-7; TRBD1 matches at 8 bases. The better agreement between TRBJ2-5 and the DNA end casts doubt on the J call. The length of the CDR3 is 14 residues. Germline lookup yields CDR1 SQVTM and CDR2 ANQGSEA. The CDR3 loop reads CSVAPGGVGETQYF. Written as DNA, the CDR3 is TGCAGCGTTGCCCCAGGGGGCGTCGGAGAGACCCAGTACTTC.

This clonotype was seen only a few times. The chain has TRBV28 and TRBJ2-5; D is undetermined. CDR1 is MDHEN, CDR2 SYDVKM, per germline. Trimming pared 5 bases from V and 0 bases from J, leaving 4 bases between. The CDR3 runs to 12 residues. This CDR3 reads CASSMYQETQYF. CDR3 DNA: TGTGCCAGCAGTATGTACCAAGAGACCCAGTACTTC.

This clonotype has just one count. The chain is built from TRBV6-5 and TRBJ1-1; D is unresolved. Trimming removed 2 bases from V and 1 base from J, with 8 bases in between. CDR1 is MNHEY, CDR2 SVGAGI, per germline. There are 14 residues in the CDR3. The CDR3: CASSYVGRNTEAFF. DNA for the CDR3: TGTGCCAGCAGTTACGTCGGTAGGAACACTGAAGCTTTCTTT.

The rearrangement links TRBV20-1 to TRBJ2-1, with TRBD2 identical over 15 bases. CDR1 is DFQATT, CDR2 SNEGSKA, per germline (reference sequence). The CDR3 is 18 amino acids. The trim removed 5 bases at V and 7 bases at J, leaving 15 bases unmatched. The CDR3 loop is CSASGTSGRLGRMNEQFF. The DNA of the CDR3 is TGCAGTGCTTCCGGGACTAGCGGGAGGTTGGGAAGAATGAATGAGCAGTTCTTC.

This clonotype was seen a few times. DNA of the CDR3: TGTGCCAGCAGTTTACCTTCGTTTGGGCAATCCAACTACGAGCAGTACTTC. Translation: CASSLPSFGQSNYEQYF. The chain carries TRBV28 and TRBJ2-7; D unresolved. Trimming removed 2 bases at V and 3 bases at J, with 20 bases between. CDR3 length equals 17 residues. Looked up from germline, CDR1 is MDHEN and CDR2 is SYDVKM.

Concerning this clonotype: At one of its ends the junction is not consistent with the germline gene, which may arise from a read error. The rearrangement joins TRBV12-3 or TRBV12-4 to TRBJ2-3; 7 bases map to TRBD2. This CDR3 region has 14 residues. The CDR3 here is CASSLRGRGDMQYF. The CDR3 coding sequence is TGTGCCAGCAGTTTACGAGGGAGGGGAGATATGCAGTATTTT.

The chain employs TRBV5-5 and TRBJ2-7, with no clear D. Trimming cost V 3 bases and J 9 bases, with 13 bases left between them. CDR1 SGHKS and CDR2 YYEKEE come from the germline V gene (reference sequence). This CDR3 is 12 amino acids long. CDR3 sequence (DNA): TGTGCCAGCAGCTCCGGTTCGAGTGGGCAGTACTTC. Protein product: CASSSGSSGQYF.

This clonotype has just a few counts. This chain joins TRBV28 and TRBJ1-6, with D unresolved. CDR1 MDHEN and CDR2 SYDVKM come from the germline V gene. V lost 10 bases, J lost 3 bases, and 13 bases lay in between. The CDR3 extends over 14 amino acids. The chain's CDR3 is CATLGGSYNSPLHF. The CDR3 nucleotides read TGTGCCACCCTCGGTGGCAGCTATAATTCACCCCTCCACTTT. The variable domain in full, completed from reference TRBV28 and TRBJ1-6, reads DVKVTQSSRYLVKRTGEKVFLECVQDMDHENMFWYRQDPGLGLRLIYFSYDVKMKEKGDIPEGYSVSREKKERFSLILESASTNQTSMYLCATLGGSYNSPLHFGNGTRLTVT.

This chain links TRBV18 with TRBJ2-5, with D possibly matching TRBD2 (5 bases). V shed 1 base and J shed 11 bases, with 11 bases lying between them. The V gene's germline CDR1 is KGHSH and CDR2 LQKENI. This CDR3 comprises 12 residues. The CDR3 spells CASSPRRWEQYF. The CDR3 DNA sequence: TGTGCCAGCTCACCACGCAGGTGGGAGCAGTACTTC.

This chain links TRBV5-1 with TRBJ2-3, with 8 nucleotides matching TRBD1. The germline V gene has CDR1 SGHRS and CDR2 YFSETQ. This CDR3 spans 15 amino acids. The V gene end was trimmed by 4 bases and the J gene end by 3 bases; junction bases not matched to a gene: 7. As DNA, the CDR3 is TGCGCCAGCAGCATAGGACAGGGCGTGACAGATACGCAGTATTTT. It encodes CASSIGQGVTDTQYF.